This is a list of T cell receptor beta chains from one sample in a study of regulatory T cells in long-lasting Graves disease. TCRdb passed the multiplex PCR reads through MiXCR, listing each CDR3 protein once. Of hundreds of thousands of distinct CDR3 sequences listed, roughly 15% are singletons. These data were also reused for a study on T cells in Graves' hyperthyroidism and ophthalmopathy.

The sample in question was peripheral blood mononuclear cells (PBMCs), obtained at new diagnosis, from a patient treated with antithyroid drugs. Source of these receptors: a woman between 25 and 40 years old with Graves disease. Both conserved end residues are trimmed from each CDR3. The order of the fields is V gene, D gene, CDR3 protein. D genes are given only for firm matches.

V gene: TRBV3-1
D gene: TRBD1
CDR3 protein: ASSTRTGTYEQY

V gene: TRBV27
D gene: TRBD1
CDR3 protein: ASRTGATSNTGELF

V gene: TRBV7-8
D gene: NA
CDR3 protein: ASSPGQSQNQPQH

V gene: TRBV7-8
D gene: TRBD1
CDR3 protein: ASSRTATGSLIDEQY

V gene: TRBV10-3
D gene: TRBD2
CDR3 protein: AIPGTSGRSNTGELF

V gene: TRBV18
D gene: NA
CDR3 protein: ASSPGEAVYGYT

V gene: TRBV7-2
D gene: TRBD1
CDR3 protein: ASSLGDRVGQPQH

V gene: TRBV6-1
D gene: NA
CDR3 protein: ASRNLGWLGAF

V gene: TRBV7-2
D gene: TRBD2
CDR3 protein: ASSAGLLAGTGELF

V gene: TRBV10-3
D gene: NA
CDR3 protein: AIGGSRGGGVSIEAF

V gene: TRBV12-3/TRBV12-4
D gene: NA
CDR3 protein: ASSFGHREQF

V gene: TRBV5-4
D gene: NA
CDR3 protein: ASSSDSRATNEKLF

V gene: TRBV18
D gene: TRBD2
CDR3 protein: ASSQSGSSYEQY

V gene: TRBV3-1
D gene: NA
CDR3 protein: ASSLKGSYSGNTIY

V gene: TRBV10-1
D gene: TRBD2
CDR3 protein: ASSGSGGNEQF

V gene: TRBV3-1
D gene: TRBD1
CDR3 protein: ASSFRTGAGETQY

V gene: TRBV20-1
D gene: NA
CDR3 protein: SAPVNGVNEKLF

V gene: TRBV9
D gene: NA
CDR3 protein: ASSPKGGAGELF

V gene: TRBV7-2
D gene: NA
CDR3 protein: ASSLAWVGYGYT

V gene: TRBV14
D gene: NA
CDR3 protein: ASSQTGYGQF

V gene: TRBV27
D gene: TRBD2
CDR3 protein: ASSSTSGREEVDNEQF

V gene: TRBV20-1
D gene: TRBD1
CDR3 protein: SARKGQGAHEQY